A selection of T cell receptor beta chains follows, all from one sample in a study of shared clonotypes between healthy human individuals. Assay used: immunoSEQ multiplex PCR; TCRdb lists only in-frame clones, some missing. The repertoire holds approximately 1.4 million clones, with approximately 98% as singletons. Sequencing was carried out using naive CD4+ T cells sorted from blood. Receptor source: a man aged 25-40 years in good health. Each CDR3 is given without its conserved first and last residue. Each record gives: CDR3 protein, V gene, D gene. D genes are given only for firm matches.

CDR3aa: ASSLGGTVNTEAF
v_gene: TRBV7-6
d_gene: TRBD1

CDR3aa: ASSKAPGQGLYEQY
v_gene: TRBV21-1
d_gene: NA

CDR3aa: SVQGQGRGETQY
v_gene: TRBV29-1
d_gene: TRBD1

CDR3aa: ASSLASGATDTQY
v_gene: TRBV5-1
d_gene: TRBD2

CDR3aa: ASSFGLSSGNTIY
v_gene: TRBV6-5
d_gene: NA

CDR3aa: ASSLASGVGELF
v_gene: TRBV5-4
d_gene: NA

CDR3aa: ASRGGTPYNEQF
v_gene: TRBV5-1
d_gene: NA

CDR3aa: ASTQVDRGGELF
v_gene: TRBV2
d_gene: NA

CDR3aa: ASSTGLASYEQY
v_gene: TRBV6-5
d_gene: TRBD2

CDR3aa: ATSRVGGTVEQY
v_gene: TRBV15
d_gene: NA

CDR3aa: ASSPGQGETDTQY
v_gene: TRBV5-8
d_gene: TRBD1

CDR3aa: ASSQYPDNRETQY
v_gene: TRBV14
d_gene: NA

CDR3aa: ASSHYRGGGYEQY
v_gene: TRBV11-2
d_gene: NA

CDR3aa: ASATVGQGISGNTIY
v_gene: TRBV27
d_gene: TRBD1

CDR3aa: ASSVGAGETQY
v_gene: TRBV9
d_gene: NA

CDR3aa: ASRDRGSGNTIY
v_gene: TRBV11-2
d_gene: TRBD1

CDR3aa: ASTPGLAGEGEQY
v_gene: TRBV6-5
d_gene: TRBD2

CDR3aa: ASSKDSRGTSGTDTQY
v_gene: TRBV7-6
d_gene: TRBD2

CDR3aa: ASSLPAANEQF
v_gene: TRBV5-1
d_gene: NA

CDR3aa: ATRQYYGYT
v_gene: TRBV28
d_gene: NA

CDR3aa: ASSPWTSGTDTQY
v_gene: TRBV27
d_gene: TRBD2

CDR3aa: ASSNDNLSNQPQH
v_gene: TRBV28
d_gene: NA

CDR3aa: ASSLRRGETQY
v_gene: TRBV7-3
d_gene: NA

CDR3aa: ASSLWFRDRGYQPQH
v_gene: TRBV28
d_gene: TRBD1

CDR3aa: ASSLQGLQANGYT
v_gene: TRBV7-7
d_gene: NA

CDR3aa: ASSEYHDRVTEAF
v_gene: TRBV6-1
d_gene: TRBD1

CDR3aa: ASSQSYEQY
v_gene: TRBV5-1
d_gene: NA

CDR3aa: ASSLEGSWDNEQF
v_gene: TRBV5-1
d_gene: NA

CDR3aa: ASSTRTSGRANEQF
v_gene: TRBV4-1
d_gene: TRBD2

CDR3aa: ASSLTGDEQY
v_gene: TRBV28
d_gene: NA

CDR3aa: ASSFGWGNQPQH
v_gene: TRBV6-1
d_gene: NA